This T cell receptor beta chain was retrieved from a study of vaccination and CD4 T cells after COVID-19. The Oncomine TCR Beta short-read assay sequenced DNA from cultured CD4+ T cells. MiXCR, run by TCRdb on the PCR reads, gives a single entry per CDR3 protein. The sample holds around 10,000 distinct CDR3 sequences, around 40% seen once. The treatment is: roughly 10-day PBMC culture with coronavirus spike peptide pools or control peptides (ViraFEST assay). Study-wide findings and caveats: Median about 90% of reactive clones detected in convalescent patients emerged only post-vaccination. Apart from involving relatively few convalescent patients, the work omitted early post-infection timepoints. Median SARS-CoV-2-reactive clonotypes rose from approximately 21 to 38, not significantly.

In the case of this clonotype: No antigen is known for it.

Germline assignment: CDR1 MNHNS and CDR2 SASEGT. The CDR3 extends over 13 amino acids. V lost 4 bases, J lost 4 bases, and 5 bases lay in between. The receptor was derived from a human donor who had recovered from COVID-19. Sequences were obtained from CD4+ T cells from blood, cultured in vitro. The V and J genes are TRBV6-1 and TRBJ1-6, with D unresolved. CDR3 residues: CASSGGYNSPLHF. As DNA, the CDR3 is TGTGCCAGCAGTGGGGGTTATAATTCACCCCTCCACTTT.